The clone carrying this TCR beta chain was observed a handful of times. The antigen remains unidentified. The data were taken from a study of cytomegalovirus exposure and HLA in healthy donors. Study-level background: Among the 398 genotyped donors, over 70% were placed in the Caucasian-associated ancestry cluster. Overall study findings and caveats: Later analysis found that TCR beta chains associated with HLA were more clonally expanded than other, equally common chains.

The V gene lost 2 bases and the J gene lost 3 bases, with 11 bases spanning the gap. This CDR3 is built from 15 residues. Germline V CDR1 and CDR2: SGHTA, FQGNSA. Use of 60 Vbeta and 13 Jbeta primers characterized the PCR. Produced via immunoSEQ multiplex PCR; TCRdb's table is partial and in-frame only. The sample lists 150,000 or so clones, just under 75% occurring once. Sequenced input: PBMCs. V is TRBV7-2 and J is TRBJ2-1; D gene uncertain. The sequence was collected from a young woman in good health and CMV-seronegative. The CDR3 coding sequence is TGTGCCAGCAGCTTATGGGCAGACAACTACAATGAGCAGTTCTTC. This gives the protein CASSLWADNYNEQFF.